The rows below give T cell receptor beta chains drawn from one sample of a study of T cell changes during pregnancy in multiple sclerosis. Libraries were prepared by immunoSEQ multiplex PCR; TCRdb keeps only in-frame clonotypes and omits some of them. The table lists approximately 100,000 clones, just under 95% of them singletons. Sequencing used peripheral blood, obtained after pregnancy. These receptors were collected from a female donor with multiple sclerosis, enrolled in a pregnancy study. CDR3s include the opening cysteine and the closing phenylalanine or tryptophan. The order of the fields is CDR3 protein, CDR3 DNA, clone size, J gene, V gene, D gene. A D gene is named only where the DNA matches it firmly. A row's size may be missing; if present it is once, few, many or a size class.

CDR3 protein: CASSQRQIMNTEAFF
CDR3 DNA: TGTGCCAGCAGCCAGAGACAGATCATGAACACTGAAGCTTTCTTT
clone size: -
J gene: TRBJ1-1
V gene: TRBV6-6
D gene: -

CDR3 protein: CASSEGTDNQPQHF
CDR3 DNA: TGTGCCAGCAGTGAAGGGACAGACAATCAGCCCCAGCATTTT
clone size: once
J gene: TRBJ1-5
V gene: TRBV2
D gene: -

CDR3 protein: CASSLDPRAGNGYTF
CDR3 DNA: TGTGCCAGCAGCTTAGATCCGAGGGCTGGGAATGGCTACACCTTC
clone size: -
J gene: TRBJ1-2
V gene: TRBV7-2
D gene: -

CDR3 protein: CASSSGQGLEQYF
CDR3 DNA: TGTGCCAGCAGCTCCGGACAGGGGCTCGAGCAGTACTTC
clone size: -
J gene: TRBJ2-7
V gene: TRBV11-1
D gene: TRBD1

CDR3 protein: CASSLGRAEQYF
CDR3 DNA: TGCGCCAGCAGCTTGGGCAGGGCCGAGCAGTACTTC
clone size: -
J gene: TRBJ2-7
V gene: TRBV5-1
D gene: -

CDR3 protein: CASRTVRDRGNYGYTF
CDR3 DNA: TGTGCCAGTAGGACCGTCAGGGACAGGGGTAACTATGGCTACACCTTC
clone size: -
J gene: TRBJ1-2
V gene: TRBV19
D gene: TRBD1

CDR3 protein: CASSVGAGGLTDTQYF
CDR3 DNA: TGTGCCAGCAGCGTAGGAGCGGGAGGCCTCACAGATACGCAGTATTTT
clone size: -
J gene: TRBJ2-3
V gene: TRBV9
D gene: TRBD2

CDR3 protein: CASSPGSEQYF
CDR3 DNA: TGTGCCAGCAGCCCGGGGAGCGAGCAGTACTTC
clone size: -
J gene: TRBJ2-7
V gene: TRBV14
D gene: -

CDR3 protein: CASSPRTGGDSGANVLTF
CDR3 DNA: TGTGCCAGCAGCCCGCGGACAGGGGGCGACTCTGGGGCCAACGTCCTGACTTTC
clone size: -
J gene: TRBJ2-6
V gene: TRBV9
D gene: TRBD1

CDR3 protein: CASRGTGGNTGELFF
CDR3 DNA: TGTGCCAGCAGGGGGACAGGGGGGAACACCGGGGAGCTGTTTTTT
clone size: -
J gene: TRBJ2-2
V gene: TRBV6-1
D gene: TRBD1

CDR3 protein: CASSVQGNPGNTIYF
CDR3 DNA: TGTGCCAGCAGTGTTCAGGGGAACCCTGGAAACACCATATATTTT
clone size: -
J gene: TRBJ1-3
V gene: TRBV6-1
D gene: -

CDR3 protein: CASSEGRVGNTIYF
CDR3 DNA: TGTGCCAGCAGTGAAGGCAGGGTCGGAAACACCATATATTTT
clone size: -
J gene: TRBJ1-3
V gene: TRBV6-1
D gene: -

CDR3 protein: CASSCREGMVRNTEAFF
CDR3 DNA: TGTGCCAGCAGTTGTAGGGAGGGTATGGTTCGGAACACTGAAGCTTTCTTT
clone size: -
J gene: TRBJ1-1
V gene: TRBV6-4
D gene: -

CDR3 protein: CASSLARSGIQPYEQYF
CDR3 DNA: TGTGCCAGCAGCTTAGCCCGAAGCGGGATCCAGCCCTACGAGCAGTACTTC
clone size: -
J gene: TRBJ2-7
V gene: TRBV7-2
D gene: TRBD2

CDR3 protein: CSVGGLAVYNEQFF
CDR3 DNA: TGCAGCGTTGGCGGACTAGCGGTATACAATGAGCAGTTCTTC
clone size: -
J gene: TRBJ2-1
V gene: TRBV29-1
D gene: TRBD2

CDR3 protein: CASSLPNRPEAFF
CDR3 DNA: TGTGCCAGCAGTTTACCCAACAGGCCTGAAGCTTTCTTT
clone size: -
J gene: TRBJ1-1
V gene: TRBV28
D gene: -

CDR3 protein: CASSSRAGNTIYF
CDR3 DNA: TGTGCCAGCAGCTCCCGGGCTGGAAACACCATATATTTT
clone size: -
J gene: TRBJ1-3
V gene: TRBV6-7
D gene: -

CDR3 protein: CASSRLAVLGGTLFF
CDR3 DNA: TGTGCCAGCAGTCGACTAGCGGTGCTGGGGGGGACGCTGTTTTTT
clone size: once
J gene: TRBJ2-2
V gene: TRBV6-7
D gene: TRBD2

CDR3 protein: CASSLDGRGTEAFF
CDR3 DNA: TGTGCCAGCAGCTTAGATGGCAGGGGTACTGAAGCTTTCTTT
clone size: -
J gene: TRBJ1-1
V gene: TRBV13
D gene: -

CDR3 protein: CASSVVSAGANTGELFF
CDR3 DNA: TGTGCCAGCAGCGTAGTTTCTGCGGGAGCAAACACCGGGGAGCTGTTTTTT
clone size: -
J gene: TRBJ2-2
V gene: TRBV9
D gene: TRBD2

CDR3 protein: CASSDPVKETQYF
CDR3 DNA: TGTGCCAGCAGTGATCCCGTAAAAGAGACCCAGTACTTC
clone size: -
J gene: TRBJ2-5
V gene: TRBV25-1
D gene: -

CDR3 protein: CASSERFNQPQHF
CDR3 DNA: TGTGCCAGCAGTGAACGGTTCAATCAGCCCCAGCATTTT
clone size: -
J gene: TRBJ1-5
V gene: TRBV6-1
D gene: -

CDR3 protein: CASSRLAGAGYEQYF
CDR3 DNA: TGTGCCAGCAGTCGACTAGCGGGAGCGGGGTACGAGCAGTACTTC
clone size: -
J gene: TRBJ2-7
V gene: TRBV28
D gene: TRBD2

CDR3 protein: CASSFRLAGLRETQYF
CDR3 DNA: TGTGCCAGCAGCTTTCGACTAGCGGGGCTGCGAGAGACCCAGTACTTC
clone size: once
J gene: TRBJ2-5
V gene: TRBV7-6
D gene: TRBD2

CDR3 protein: CASSQTGSQAFF
CDR3 DNA: TGCGCCAGCAGCCAGACAGGGTCCCAAGCTTTCTTT
clone size: -
J gene: TRBJ1-1
V gene: TRBV5-1
D gene: TRBD1

CDR3 protein: CASSLANGGSNEQYF
CDR3 DNA: TGTGCCAGCAGCTTAGCGAACGGGGGATCCAACGAGCAGTACTTC
clone size: -
J gene: TRBJ2-7
V gene: TRBV7-9
D gene: -

CDR3 protein: CASSPGQGGHDEQYF
CDR3 DNA: TGTGCCAGTAGTCCCGGACAGGGAGGGCACGACGAGCAGTACTTC
clone size: -
J gene: TRBJ2-7
V gene: TRBV19
D gene: -

CDR3 protein: CASGSGGMNTEAFF
CDR3 DNA: TGCGCCAGCGGATCCGGAGGTATGAACACTGAAGCTTTCTTT
clone size: -
J gene: TRBJ1-1
V gene: TRBV5-1
D gene: -

CDR3 protein: CSVETPRTGTSTDTQYF
CDR3 DNA: TGCAGCGTTGAGACACCACGGACAGGGACAAGCACAGATACGCAGTATTTT
clone size: -
J gene: TRBJ2-3
V gene: TRBV29-1
D gene: TRBD1

CDR3 protein: CASSFLPGGYTF
CDR3 DNA: TGTGCCAGCAGTTTCCTCCCCGGTGGCTACACCTTC
clone size: -
J gene: TRBJ1-2
V gene: TRBV28
D gene: -

CDR3 protein: CASSLEPEATNEKLFF
CDR3 DNA: TGTGCCAGCAGCTTGGAACCAGAAGCAACTAATGAAAAACTGTTTTTT
clone size: -
J gene: TRBJ1-4
V gene: TRBV5-6
D gene: -

CDR3 protein: CASSVMNTGELFF
CDR3 DNA: TGTGCCAGCAGTGTTATGAACACCGGGGAGCTGTTTTTT
clone size: -
J gene: TRBJ2-2
V gene: TRBV2
D gene: -

CDR3 protein: CASSHRDRGSYEQYF
CDR3 DNA: TGTGCCAGCAGCCACCGGGACAGGGGCTCCTACGAGCAGTACTTC
clone size: -
J gene: TRBJ2-7
V gene: TRBV4-2
D gene: TRBD1

CDR3 protein: CASSQETGTGGEKLFF
CDR3 DNA: TGCGCCAGCAGCCAAGAAACCGGGACAGGGGGCGAAAAACTGTTTTTT
clone size: -
J gene: TRBJ1-4
V gene: TRBV5-1
D gene: TRBD1

CDR3 protein: CASSELTGQYQPQHF
CDR3 DNA: TGTGCCAGCAGTGAGCTGACAGGCCAATATCAGCCCCAGCATTTT
clone size: -
J gene: TRBJ1-5
V gene: TRBV6-1
D gene: -

CDR3 protein: CAISESKPGLAGGTDTQYF
CDR3 DNA: TGTGCCATCAGTGAGTCGAAACCGGGACTAGCGGGAGGCACAGATACGCAGTATTTT
clone size: -
J gene: TRBJ2-3
V gene: TRBV10-3
D gene: TRBD2

CDR3 protein: CASSTITGFQETQYF
CDR3 DNA: TGTGCCAGTAGTACGATCACGGGGTTCCAAGAGACCCAGTACTTC
clone size: once
J gene: TRBJ2-5
V gene: TRBV19
D gene: -

CDR3 protein: CASSLDGRANYGYTF
CDR3 DNA: TGTGCCAGCAGCTTAGATGGCAGGGCTAACTATGGCTACACCTTC
clone size: -
J gene: TRBJ1-2
V gene: TRBV7-9
D gene: -

CDR3 protein: CASSSARAWSNEQFF
CDR3 DNA: TGTGCCAGCAGCTCCGCGAGGGCATGGAGCAATGAGCAGTTCTTC
clone size: once
J gene: TRBJ2-1
V gene: TRBV7-6
D gene: -

CDR3 protein: CASRPDRGGNQPQHF
CDR3 DNA: TGTGCCAGCAGACCCGACAGGGGTGGCAATCAGCCCCAGCATTTT
clone size: -
J gene: TRBJ1-5
V gene: TRBV11-3
D gene: TRBD1

CDR3 protein: CASRFPGQGRPGANVLTF
CDR3 DNA: TGTGCCAGCAGATTCCCGGGACAGGGGAGGCCTGGGGCCAACGTCCTGACTTTC
clone size: -
J gene: TRBJ2-6
V gene: TRBV2
D gene: TRBD1

CDR3 protein: CASSLKGANGYTF
CDR3 DNA: TGTGCCAGCAGCTTGAAGGGGGCTAATGGCTACACCTTC
clone size: -
J gene: TRBJ1-2
V gene: TRBV5-4
D gene: TRBD1